Presented here are 27 T cell receptor beta chains from one specimen sequenced in a study of CD8+ T cells in alopecia areata. The sequencing template was cDNA reverse transcribed from extracted RNA. The protocol was immunoSEQ multiplex PCR, while the TCRdb copy is restricted to in-frame clones and leaves out a portion. The table has about 150,000 clones, around 47% seen once. The sequencing input was CD4+ T cells sorted from blood. The receptors stem from a human donor with alopecia areata.

This clone was seen a handful of times. The rearrangement joins TRBV29-1 to TRBJ1-1, with 8 bases lining up with TRBD1. The CDR3 is 13 residues long. V lost 6 bases to trimming and J lost 2 bases; unmatched junction nucleotides: 5. The V gene's germline CDR1 is SQVTM and CDR2 ANQGSEA. In DNA form, the CDR3 reads TGCAGCGTCTTCGGACAGGGTAACACTGAAGCTTTCTTT. It is translated as CSVFGQGNTEAFF.

This clone came up a few times. V and J are TRBV5-6 and TRBJ2-1; D uncertain. Germline V gene lookup returns CDR1 SGHDT and CDR2 YYEEEE. V was pared by 2 bases and J by 6 bases, with 3 bases between. This CDR3 spans 11 amino acids. CDR3 residues: CASSFSNEQFF. The CDR3 DNA follows: TGTGCCAGCAGCTTCAGCAATGAGCAGTTCTTC.

The chain links TRBV18 to TRBJ1-1; D might be TRBD1 (5 bases). The V gene's germline CDR1 is KGHSH and CDR2 LQKENI. The CDR3 is made up of 13 amino acids. The V end lost 3 bases, the J end lost 1 base, and 6 bases lay between the germline ends. In DNA, the CDR3 is TGTGCCAGCTCACCCGGACAGAACACTGAAGCTTTCTTT. Amino acid sequence: CASSPGQNTEAFF.

The chain couples TRBV19 to TRBJ1-2, with 7 bases fitting TRBD1. This CDR3 contains 13 residues. The ends lost 6 bases at V and 8 bases at J; junction bases unmatched: 9. The V gene's germline CDR1 is LNHDA and CDR2 SQIVND (reference sequence). The CDR3 DNA follows: TGTGCCAGTAGAGTTGCAGGGGGTGGCGGCTACACCTTC. Translated: CASRVAGGGGYTF.

V usage is TRBV28 and J usage is TRBJ2-1; a possible D gene is TRBD2 (6 bases). The CDR3 loop spans 15 amino acids. Between the trimmed V and J ends, which lost 8 bases and 2 bases, there was a span of 16 bases. Germline lookup yields CDR1 MDHEN and CDR2 SYDVKM. Here the CDR3 DNA reads TGTGCCAGCGGCCCACCGGGAGACCCCTACAATGAGCAGTTCTTC. Translated: CASGPPGDPYNEQFF. The whole variable domain, remainder taken from reference TRBV28 and TRBJ2-1, is DVKVTQSSRYLVKRTGEKVFLECVQDMDHENMFWYRQDPGLGLRLIYFSYDVKMKEKGDIPEGYSVSREKKERFSLILESASTNQTSMYLCASGPPGDPYNEQFFGPGTRLTVL.

J is TRBJ2-1 and V is TRBV28; a weak D match, TRBD2 (5 bases). This CDR3 region has 14 residues. Per the germline V gene, CDR1 is MDHEN and CDR2 is SYDVKM. Trimming took off 5 bases at V and 2 bases at J, with 10 bases between the two ends. The CDR3 DNA reads as TGTGCCAGCAGTCCAGCGGTTACCTACAATGAGCAGTTCTTC. Translated: CASSPAVTYNEQFF. Based on the CDR3 plus reference TRBV28 and TRBJ2-1, the full variable domain is DVKVTQSSRYLVKRTGEKVFLECVQDMDHENMFWYRQDPGLGLRLIYFSYDVKMKEKGDIPEGYSVSREKKERFSLILESASTNQTSMYLCASSPAVTYNEQFFGPGTRLTVL.

This chain links TRBV29-1 with TRBJ1-3; D is possibly TRBD1 (5 bases). Germline CDR1 reads SQVTM; CDR2 reads ANQGSEA. The V gene lost 4 bases and the J gene lost 2 bases, with 12 bases spanning the gap. This CDR3 contains 14 residues. The CDR3 DNA reads as TGCAGCGTTGTTCGAGGGGCGACTGGAAACACCATATATTTT. This translates into CSVVRGATGNTIYF.

The chain joins TRBV28 to TRBJ2-7, with 7 bases fitting TRBD1. Per the germline V gene, CDR1 is MDHEN and CDR2 is SYDVKM. The CDR3 spans 15 residues. The V and J ends lost 3 bases and 5 bases, in that order; junction bases with no gene match: 10. CDR3 nucleotides: TGTGCCAGCAGTTTGACTGACAGGGTGGTCAACGAGCAGTACTTC. Protein product: CASSLTDRVVNEQYF.

The V gene is TRBV28, the J gene TRBJ2-7; D tentatively reads TRBD1 or TRBD2 (5 bases each). Germline V gene data show CDR1 as MDHEN and CDR2 as SYDVKM. The CDR3 loop spans 14 amino acids. V was clipped by 2 bases and J by 2 bases, with 10 bases between them. CDR3 loop: CASSLTGPPYEQYF. The CDR3, as DNA: TGTGCCAGCAGTTTAACGGGGCCTCCCTACGAGCAGTACTTC.

This clone was found a few times. CDR3 protein: CASSRRILSDSNQPQHF. Here the CDR3 DNA reads TGTGCCAGCTCCAGACGGATTCTGTCAGATAGCAATCAGCCCCAGCATTTT. The rearrangement joins TRBV2 to TRBJ1-5; D is ambiguous. Trimming pared 8 bases from V and 0 bases from J, leaving 20 bases between. This CDR3 spans 17 amino acids. The V gene's germline CDR1 is SNHLY and CDR2 FYNNEI.

This clone was recorded only once. This sequence joins TRBV6-6 and TRBJ1-4; TRBD1 might be the D (5 bases). CDR3 length: 16 amino acids. The germline V and J ends were trimmed by 7 bases and 4 bases, with 19 bases remaining between them. Germline assignment: CDR1 MNHNY and CDR2 SVGAGI (reference sequence). The CDR3 DNA reads TGTGCCAGCATCTTACCCGGGGCCGGCGGTAATGAAAAACTGTTTTTT. Its protein product is CASILPGAGGNEKLFF.

Concerning this clone itself: The junction shows a germline mismatch at one end, possibly a read error. V and J are TRBV6-1 and TRBJ1-2; a possible D gene is TRBD1 (6 bases). CDR1 is MNHNS, CDR2 SASEGT, per germline. The CDR3 runs to 15 residues. The chain's CDR3 is CASCEITGSNYGYTF. Written as DNA, the CDR3 is TGTGCCAGCTGTGAAATCACAGGGTCCAACTATGGCTACACCTTC.

This clone was seen a handful of times. The V and J genes are TRBV28 and TRBJ2-1; D might be TRBD2 (6 bases). CDR1 is MDHEN and CDR2 is SYDVKM in the germline V gene. Trimming removed 7 bases at V and 4 bases at J, with 8 bases between. The CDR3 consists of 12 residues. Here the CDR3 reads CASTGTYNEQFF. The CDR3 region has the DNA TGTGCCAGCACCGGGACTTACAATGAGCAGTTCTTC.

With respect to this clone: The same CDR3 also results from other DNA sequences found in this sample. This chain links TRBV29-1 with TRBJ2-7, with unresolved D. Germline CDR1 SQVTM, CDR2 ANQGSEA. Trimming took off 4 bases at V and 2 bases at J, with 6 bases between the two ends. The CDR3 has 11 amino acids. The chain's CDR3 is CSVVGAYEQYF. The CDR3 DNA reads as TGCAGCGTTGTCGGAGCCTACGAGCAGTACTTC.

This clone was detected a few times. The chain employs TRBV18 and TRBJ1-2; D remains ambiguous. Germline values: CDR1 KGHSH, CDR2 LQKENI. CDR3 length equals 17 residues. The V and J ends lost 0 bases and 4 bases respectively, with 18 bases between them. CDR3 in amino acids: CASSPPSWGGGPYGYTF. Written as DNA, the CDR3 is TGTGCCAGCTCACCACCCTCCTGGGGTGGCGGACCCTATGGCTACACCTTC.

V usage is TRBV2 and J usage is TRBJ2-7; 8 positions match TRBD1. This CDR3 comprises 12 residues. With 9 bases clipped from V and 2 bases from J, the junction kept 3 bases outside the gene matches. Per the germline V gene, CDR1 is SNHLY and CDR2 is FYNNEI. The CDR3 here is CASETGAYEQYF. The CDR3 DNA reads TGTGCCAGTGAGACAGGGGCCTACGAGCAGTACTTC.

The rearrangement links TRBV5-1 to TRBJ2-2; D is ambiguous. Germline assignment: CDR1 SGHRS and CDR2 YFSETQ. Trimming cost V 1 base and J 4 bases, with 11 bases left between them. The CDR3 totals 15 residues. The CDR3 loop reads CASSLRLDATGELFF. In DNA form, the CDR3 reads TGCGCCAGCAGCTTGCGTCTAGACGCCACCGGGGAGCTGTTTTTT.

This clone appeared a few times. J is TRBJ2-3 and V is TRBV29-1; 9 nucleotides match TRBD1. Germline CDR1 reads SQVTM; CDR2 reads ANQGSEA. With V trimmed by 8 bases and J by 5 bases, 5 bases remained unmatched. CDR3 size: 12 residues. The chain's CDR3 is CSKRQGGDTQYF. The DNA of the CDR3 is TGCAGCAAACGACAGGGGGGAGATACGCAGTATTTT.

The rearrangement joins TRBV2 to TRBJ1-2; TRBD1 agrees at 7 bases. The CDR3 is 12 amino acids. Germline loops: CDR1 SNHLY, CDR2 FYNNEI. V gave up 2 bases and J gave up 8 bases; unmatched junction bases: 2. DNA of the CDR3: TGTGCCAGCAGTGAAACAGGGGACGGCTACACCTTC. Residues: CASSETGDGYTF.

The genes are TRBV15 and TRBJ1-5; TRBD1 is a possible D gene (6 bases). The germline V gene has CDR1 LNHNV and CDR2 YYDKDF (reference sequence). Trimming left V 4 bases short and J 1 base short, with 14 bases between. This CDR3 comprises 16 residues. The CDR3 loop reads CATSILQGLSNQPQHF. The CDR3 DNA is TGTGCCACCAGCATATTACAGGGTCTAAGCAATCAGCCCCAGCATTTT.

The chain carries TRBV29-1 and TRBJ1-5; D might be TRBD1 (6 bases). The CDR3 consists of 13 residues. In germline, CDR1 is SQVTM, CDR2 ANQGSEA. V shed 7 bases and J shed 3 bases, with 13 bases lying between them. The CDR3 protein is CSALTGHNQPQHF. CDR3 coding DNA: TGCAGCGCCCTGACAGGCCACAATCAGCCCCAGCATTTT.

The chain has TRBV29-1 and TRBJ1-3, with D unresolved. The CDR3 runs to 14 residues. Trimming left V 4 bases short and J 0 bases short, with 10 bases between. CDR1 is SQVTM and CDR2 is ANQGSEA in the germline V gene. CDR3 nucleotide sequence: TGCAGCGTTGCGCATGAGAGCTCTGGAAACACCATATATTTT. Translating it yields CSVAHESSGNTIYF.

V usage is TRBV7-3 and J usage is TRBJ2-2; D unresolved. V lost 4 bases to trimming and J lost 2 bases, with 14 bases between them. Germline-derived CDR1 and CDR2 are SGHTA and FQGTGA. The CDR3 length is 16 residues. The DNA for the CDR3 is TGTGCCAGCAGCTCCCTCGGGCCAGACAACACCGGGGAGCTGTTTTTT. Translating gives CASSSLGPDNTGELFF.

V and J are TRBV29-1 and TRBJ1-5; TRBD1 is a possible D gene (5 bases). The CDR3 covers 12 residues. Germline V gene data show CDR1 as SQVTM and CDR2 as ANQGSEA. V dropped 5 bases and J dropped 4 bases, with 9 bases sitting between them. CDR3 protein: CSVQGVNQPQHF. CDR3 DNA: TGCAGCGTTCAAGGGGTAAATCAGCCCCAGCATTTT. The complete variable domain, with remaining parts taken from reference TRBV29-1 and TRBJ1-5, reads SAVISQKPSRDICQRGTSLTIQCQVDSQVTMMFWYRQQPGQSLTLIATANQGSEATYESGFVIDKFPISRPNLTFSTLTVSNMSPEDSSIYLCSVQGVNQPQHFGDGTRLSIL.

This chain links TRBV19 with TRBJ1-1; D gene ambiguous. The CDR3 has 14 amino acids. The ends were cut back, 7 bases at V and 2 bases at J, with 14 bases in the middle. CDR1 is LNHDA, CDR2 SQIVND, per germline (reference sequence). CDR3 nucleotide sequence: TGTGCCAGTAAGGTCACAGACAAAAACACTGAAGCTTTCTTT. Translated: CASKVTDKNTEAFF.

This chain connects TRBV5-1 to TRBJ1-4; TRBD1 matches at 7 bases. With V trimmed by 0 bases and J by 7 bases, 6 bases remained unmatched. The CDR3 is made up of 15 amino acids. Germline CDR1 SGHRS, CDR2 YFSETQ. This CDR3 is CASSLGGGIGEKLFF. CDR3 DNA sequence: TGCGCCAGCAGCTTGGGAGGGGGCATCGGTGAAAAACTGTTTTTT.

This clone was counted once. The CDR3 reads CASSGGLQETQYF. CDR3 DNA: TGCGCCAGCAGCGGGGGACTACAAGAGACCCAGTACTTC. The rearrangement uses TRBV5-1 and TRBJ2-5; 7 bases line up with TRBD2. V gave up 4 bases and J gave up 2 bases; unmatched junction bases: 2. This CDR3 contains 13 residues. Germline CDR1 and CDR2: SGHRS and YFSETQ.